These T cell receptor beta chains were read from a single sample in a study of long-term antiretroviral therapy in people with HIV. Only in-frame clones appear in the TCRdb table, and some are missing; sequencing was by immunoSEQ multiplex PCR. The sample lists more than 20,000 clones, roughly 86% occurring once. The sequences come from unsorted PBMCs, collected 1.9 years after starting antiretroviral therapy. The receptors shown here come from a woman aged 25 to 45 with HIV. Both conserved end residues are part of each CDR3. The order of the fields is D gene, V gene, clone size, J gene, CDR3 DNA, CDR3 protein. D genes are given only for firm matches. Part of the rows lack a size; the others show once, few, many or a class for expanded clones.

TRBD1,TRBV7-9,NA,TRBJ1-2,TGTGCCAGCAGCTTCCAGGGGGCGGAGGGCTACACCTTC,CASSFQGAEGYTF
NA,TRBV14,NA,TRBJ2-5,TGTGCCAGCAGCCCGCCCTACACAGGGTCGGAGACCCAGTACTTC,CASSPPYTGSETQYF
NA,TRBV18,once,TRBJ2-2,TGTGCCAGCTCACCGACTGCGCACTTAGCCGGGGAGCTGTTTTTT,CASSPTAHLAGELFF
NA,TRBV6-5,NA,TRBJ1-6,TGTGCCAGCACTCCCCCTTCACCCCTCCACTTT,CASTPPSPLHF
TRBD1,TRBV5-6,once,TRBJ1-2,TGTGCCAGCAGCTGGGGGACAGGGGATGGCTACACCTTC,CASSWGTGDGYTF
NA,TRBV2,NA,TRBJ2-2,TGTGCCAGCAGTGGGGTGAACACCGGGGAGCTGTTTTTT,CASSGVNTGELFF
NA,TRBV29-1,NA,TRBJ1-1,TGCAGCGCTCCAGGGAGATTGAACACTGAAGCTTTCTTT,CSAPGRLNTEAFF
NA,TRBV2,NA,TRBJ1-6,TGTGCCAGCAGTGAAGCGGGGGCGGGATATAATTCACCCCTCCACTTT,CASSEAGAGYNSPLHF
TRBD2,TRBV11-3,NA,TRBJ2-2,TGTGCCAGCAGCTTAGATCTCGGGGGGGCTTTTATCGGGGAGCTGTTTTTT,CASSLDLGGAFIGELFF
NA,TRBV7-2,few,TRBJ1-5,TGTGCCAGCAGCCGGAACGCGGGCAATCAGCCCCAGCATTTT,CASSRNAGNQPQHF
NA,TRBV2,few,TRBJ1-6,TGTGCCAGCAACCGCGACAATTCACCCCTCCACTTT,CASNRDNSPLHF
NA,TRBV5-4,NA,TRBJ2-5,TGTGCCAGCAGCTTGGCGGCTAGCGACGAGACCCAGTACTTC,CASSLAASDETQYF
NA,TRBV27,NA,TRBJ2-7,TGTGCCAGCAGTTTAGGTTCCTATGGCTTCGAGCAGTACTTC,CASSLGSYGFEQYF
NA,TRBV6-6,NA,TRBJ1-5,TGTGCCAGCAGTCCACAACACAATCAGCCCCAGCATTTT,CASSPQHNQPQHF
NA,TRBV15,NA,TRBJ2-2,TGTGCCACCAAAAGTAGCTTTAATGCCGGGGAGCTGTTTTTT,CATKSSFNAGELFF
TRBD1,TRBV7-6,NA,TRBJ1-2,TGTGCCAGCAGCCCGGGGACAGGGGGCGACTATGGCTACACCTTC,CASSPGTGGDYGYTF
NA,TRBV30,NA,TRBJ1-5,TGTGCCTGGAGTCCACGGGGGACTCAACAGCCCCAGCATTTT,CAWSPRGTQQPQHF
NA,TRBV5-1,NA,TRBJ1-1,TGCGCCAGCTCGCGGGGGGCTGAAGCTTTCTTT,CASSRGAEAFF